The TCR beta chain described here comes from a study of blood T cell repertoires in COVID-19. The CDR3 has 14 amino acids. The V gene's germline CDR1 is KGHSH and CDR2 LQKENI. After removal of 3 bases from V and 6 bases from J, the junction contained 4 bases not matched to a gene. The table came from immunoSEQ multiplex PCR; TCRdb's copy has only in-frame clones and leaves some out. The table records about 76,000 clones, approximately 81% of them present only once. This clonotype was obtained from a woman aged 55-70 years with acute or convalescent COVID-19. The sample was peripheral blood. V is TRBV18 and J is TRBJ1-2, with 10 bases fitting TRBD1. The chain's CDR3 is CASSPLGTGDGYTF. The CDR3 nucleotides are TGTGCCAGCTCACCCTTGGGGACAGGGGATGGCTACACCTTC.